This T cell receptor beta chain was documented in a study of blood T cells in healthy people across ages. Study conclusions and caveats: TCR beta diversity per million T cells fell roughly linearly with age. Expanded clonotype shifts may have been confounded, as the donors had an unknown CMV status.

As to this clonotype: Antigen: not known.

CDR1 is MNHEY and CDR2 is SMNVEV in the germline V gene (reference sequence). The CDR3 is made up of 12 amino acids. The V and J ends lost 11 bases and 11 bases respectively, with 21 bases between them. Primers used in a second PCR of about 7 to 12 cycles were a sample-barcoded 5' primer and a J-beta primer mix. Every sample produced at least 2.5 million CDR3-containing paired-end reads. TCRdb itself ran the 5' RACE reads through MiXCR, one entry per CDR3 protein. Among roughly 900,000 distinct CDR3 sequences listed, 45% to 50% were seen once. Those donating, healthy Caucasian individuals from Russia, were aged roughly 6 to 100.

Sequenced sample: blood. The chain is built from TRBV27 and TRBJ2-5; the D call may be TRBD1 or TRBD2 (5 bases each). This TCR was recovered from a young man in good health. This CDR3 reads CALGEPDNEQYF. As DNA, the CDR3 is TGTGCCCTCGGGGAACCGGACAATGAGCAGTACTTC.